This T cell receptor beta chain emerged from a study of identical twins. Study results and limitations: Zero-insertion analyses were open to partial confounding by invariant MAIT and iNKT cells. Cross-sectional statistical analysis, not tracking of the same donors, underpinned the conclusions. The more abundant beta clonotypes in cord blood had fewer insertions, and memory repertoires did not show this.

This clonotype came up a few times. Its cognate antigen is unknown. The CDR3 length is 12 residues. Germline trimming cut 2 bases from V and 15 bases from J; bases unmatched to any gene: 5. One entry per CDR3 protein results from TCRdb running MiXCR on the 5' RACE reads. The sample gives around 530,000 distinct CDR3 sequences, around 15% of which show up once; 0.44% is in the top ten. A further study also used this sample, focusing on yellow fever vaccine responses in identical twins.

Sequencing input: CD4+ T cells sorted from blood. V usage is TRBV12-3 or TRBV12-4 and J usage is TRBJ2-1, with 9 bases identical to TRBD2. The source is a young woman in good health. This CDR3 is CASSLSGTSLFF. The DNA of the CDR3 is TGTGCCAGCAGTTTATCCGGGACTAGCTTGTTCTTC.